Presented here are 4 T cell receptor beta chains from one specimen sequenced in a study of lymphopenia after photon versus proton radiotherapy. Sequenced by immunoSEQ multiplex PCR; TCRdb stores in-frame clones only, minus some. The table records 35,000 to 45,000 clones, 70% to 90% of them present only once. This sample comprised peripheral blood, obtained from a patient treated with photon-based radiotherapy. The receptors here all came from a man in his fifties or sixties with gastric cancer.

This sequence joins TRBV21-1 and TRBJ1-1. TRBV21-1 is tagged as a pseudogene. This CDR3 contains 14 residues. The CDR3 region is CASSSRPSHFEAFF. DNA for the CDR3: TGTGCCAGCAGCTCCCGTCCGAGCCACTTTGAAGCTTTCTTT.

CDR3 in DNA: TGCGCCAGCAGCCAAGCCCCAACCACGACTGGCACAGATACGCAGTATTTT. It yields the protein CASSQAPTTTGTDTQYF. The chain links TRBV4-1 to TRBJ2-3; D is unresolved. Germline V CDR1 and CDR2: MGHRA, YSYEKL. The CDR3 is made up of 17 amino acids. V lost 1 base to trimming and J lost 1 base, with 15 bases between them.

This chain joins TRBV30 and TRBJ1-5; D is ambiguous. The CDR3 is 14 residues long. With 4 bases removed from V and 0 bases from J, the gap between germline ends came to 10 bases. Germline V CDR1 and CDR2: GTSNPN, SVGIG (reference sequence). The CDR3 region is CAWNLGRSNQPQHF. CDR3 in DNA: TGTGCCTGGAACCTTGGGCGTAGCAATCAGCCCCAGCATTTT. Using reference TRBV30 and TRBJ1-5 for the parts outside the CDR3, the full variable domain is SQTIHQWPATLVQPVGSPLSLECTVEGTSNPNLYWYRQAAGRGLQLLFYSVGIGQISSEVPQNLSASRPQDRQFILSSKKLLLSDSGFYLCAWNLGRSNQPQHFGDGTRLSIL.

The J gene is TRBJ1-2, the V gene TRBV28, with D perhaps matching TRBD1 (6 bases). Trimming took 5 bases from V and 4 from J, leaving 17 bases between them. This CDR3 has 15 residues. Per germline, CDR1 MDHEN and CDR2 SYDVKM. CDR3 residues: CASSPGTISSYGYTF. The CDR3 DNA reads TGTGCCAGCAGTCCGGGGACAATTAGTTCCTATGGCTACACCTTC.